One sample yielded the 25 T cell receptor beta chains listed below, sequenced in a study of shared clonotypes between healthy human individuals. TCRdb's copy holds only in-frame clones and misses some; the assay was immunoSEQ multiplex PCR. The sample holds over 850,000 clones; around three quarters are singletons and the top ten take 0.6% to 0.75%. The sample consisted of memory CD4+ T cells from PBMCs. The subset: CD45RA-negative fraction. The receptor source for this set is a man between 18 and 35 years old in good health. Some clones in this sample may be carry-over from other donors' samples.

The V and J genes are TRBV28 and TRBJ2-1; TRBD2 matches 11 bases. Germline CDR1 is MDHEN and CDR2 is SYDVKM. The CDR3 has 19 residues. V trimming: 5 bases; J trimming: 0 bases; junction bases outside the gene matches: 12. For the CDR3, the DNA is TGTGCCAGCAGTCCTAAGGAGGGGACTAGCGGAGGCTCCTACAATGAGCAGTTCTTC. It specifies CASSPKEGTSGGSYNEQFF. Full variable domain (rest looked up from reference TRBV28 and TRBJ2-1): DVKVTQSSRYLVKRTGEKVFLECVQDMDHENMFWYRQDPGLGLRLIYFSYDVKMKEKGDIPEGYSVSREKKERFSLILESASTNQTSMYLCASSPKEGTSGGSYNEQFFGPGTRLTVL.

The chain joins TRBV11-2 to TRBJ2-2; weak D call: TRBD2 (6 bases). Per germline, CDR1 SGHAT and CDR2 FQNNGV. V was clipped by 1 base and J by 6 bases, with 15 bases between them. This CDR3 is 16 amino acids long. The CDR3 DNA follows: TGTGCCAGCAGCTTAGTGGTCGGGAGTGACGCCGGGGAGCTGTTTTTT. Protein: CASSLVVGSDAGELFF. The full variable domain, rest sourced from reference TRBV11-2 and TRBJ2-2, is EAGVAQSPRYKIIEKRQSVAFWCNPISGHATLYWYQQILGQGPKLLIQFQNNGVVDDSQLPKDRFSAERLKGVDSTLKIQPAKLEDSAVYLCASSLVVGSDAGELFFGEGSRLTVL.

The chain joins TRBV7-9 to TRBJ2-3; 14 bases fit TRBD2. Germline lookup yields CDR1 SEHNR and CDR2 FQNEAQ (reference sequence). The junction had 6 bases not matched to a gene; V was cut back by 4 bases and J by 3 bases. This CDR3 spans 17 amino acids. The CDR3 loop is CASSSGLAGVLTDTQYF. The CDR3 DNA follows: TGTGCCAGCAGCTCGGGACTAGCGGGAGTTCTAACAGATACGCAGTATTTT.

This clone was observed a handful of times. A far larger clone is one base from this, pointing to a likely read error. This chain links TRBV15 with TRBJ2-2; 8 bases are shared with TRBD1. Germline V CDR1 and CDR2: LNHNV, YYDKDF (reference sequence). This CDR3 has 14 residues. DNA for the CDR3: TGTGCCACCCGACAGGGGATGGGAACCGGGGAGCTGCTTTTT. This encodes CATRQGMGTGELLF.

The table lists this clone with a count of one. This chain joins TRBV23-1 and TRBJ2-7; 9 bases match TRBD2. Being an ORF, TRBV23-1 has a function that is uncertain. Trimming at V came to 2 bases and at J to 3 bases, leaving 8 bases not matched to a gene. CDR3 length: 16 amino acids. The CDR3 here is CASSQKKREDIYEQYF. The CDR3 region has the DNA TGCGCCAGCAGTCAAAAAAAGCGGGAGGATATCTACGAGCAGTACTTC.

The chain employs TRBV10-3 and TRBJ2-3; D not certain. The CDR3 is 11 amino acids. The germline V gene has CDR1 ENHRY and CDR2 SYGVKD. V was cut by 5 bases and J by 6 bases, with 6 bases left in between. CDR3 residues: CAISTKDTQYF. The CDR3 nucleotides are TGTGCCATCAGTACTAAGGATACGCAGTATTTT.

The chain recombines TRBV15 with TRBJ1-5; 9 nucleotides line up with TRBD1. J gave up 0 bases and V 5 bases, and 14 bases lay outside the gene matches. This CDR3 has 19 amino acids. CDR1 is LNHNV and CDR2 is YYDKDF in the germline V gene (reference sequence). The CDR3 bases are TGTGCCACCAGCGGGTATCGGGGGGACAGGGCCTATAGCAATCAGCCCCAGCATTTT. It encodes CATSGYRGDRAYSNQPQHF.

The rearrangement uses TRBV6-5 and TRBJ1-2; the D gene is possibly TRBD1 (5 bases). Looked up from germline, CDR1 is MNHEY and CDR2 is SVGAGI. The CDR3 is 14 amino acids. V gave up 7 bases and J gave up 7 bases, with 19 bases separating them. The DNA for the CDR3 is TGTGCCAGCACGTTCGGGGGGTTGGATACTGGCTACACCTTC. Residues: CASTFGGLDTGYTF.

The CDR3 coding sequence is TGTGCCAGCAGTGGACGGCGGGACTTCGAGCAGTACTTC. It specifies CASSGRRDFEQYF. The J gene is TRBJ2-7, the V gene TRBV2; the D gene is possibly TRBD2 (6 bases). The germline gives CDR1 SNHLY, CDR2 FYNNEI. Trimming left V 4 bases short and J 6 bases short, with 13 bases between. The CDR3 has 13 amino acids.

The chain couples TRBV9 to TRBJ1-4; TRBD1 matches at 12 bases. This CDR3 is built from 17 residues. Unmatched junction bases numbered 14, after V lost 7 bases and J lost 7 bases. Looked up from germline, CDR1 is SGDLS and CDR2 is YYNGEE. Written as DNA, the CDR3 is TGTGCCAGCGGCCTGGGACAGGGGGCGGAAATCGGTGAAAAACTGTTTTTT. Translation gives CASGLGQGAEIGEKLFF.

This clone was detected once. This rearrangement joins TRBV7-9 to TRBJ2-1; TRBD2 aligns across 10 bases. The CDR3 length is 14 residues. The J segment lost 8 bases and the V segment lost 4 bases, leaving 5 bases of the junction unmatched. Germline CDR1 and CDR2: SEHNR and FQNEAQ (reference sequence). The CDR3 region is CASSSSGRWDEQFF. The CDR3 DNA reads as TGTGCCAGCAGCTCTAGCGGGAGATGGGATGAGCAGTTCTTC.

This sequence joins TRBV5-1 and TRBJ2-5, with unresolved D. The V gene lost 0 bases and the J gene lost 2 bases, with 11 bases spanning the gap. This CDR3 has 15 residues. Germline CDR1 is SGHRS and CDR2 is YFSETQ. CDR3 region: CASSLGAFGQETQYF. Written as DNA, the CDR3 is TGCGCCAGCAGCTTGGGGGCCTTCGGACAAGAGACCCAGTACTTC. The whole variable domain, filled in from reference TRBV5-1 and TRBJ2-5, reads KAGVTQTPRYLIKTRGQQVTLSCSPISGHRSVSWYQQTPGQGLQFLFEYFSETQRNKGNFPGRFSGRQFSNSRSEMNVSTLELGDSALYLCASSLGAFGQETQYFGPGTRLLVL.

This clone was detected once. The V gene is TRBV2, the J gene TRBJ2-7; D is uncertain. There are 12 residues in the CDR3. Germline-derived CDR1 and CDR2 are SNHLY and FYNNEI. Trimming shortened V by 6 bases and J by 7 bases, and 13 bases separated the two germline ends. CDR3 amino acids: CASRRSGIEQYF. The CDR3 DNA follows: TGTGCCAGCAGAAGGTCAGGAATTGAGCAGTACTTC.

CDR3 in amino acids: CAISESGEQYF. As DNA, the CDR3 is TGTGCCATCAGTGAGTCGGGGGAGCAGTACTTC. V is TRBV10-3 and J is TRBJ2-7; D gene uncertain. From germline, CDR1 is ENHRY and CDR2 SYGVKD. CDR3 length: 11 amino acids. The V and J ends lost 0 bases and 7 bases respectively, with 4 bases between them.

The rearrangement uses TRBV5-4 and TRBJ2-5; 8 positions agree with TRBD1. With 4 bases clipped from V and 5 bases from J, the junction kept 1 base outside the gene matches. This CDR3 comprises 12 residues. Per the germline V gene, CDR1 is SGHNT and CDR2 is YYREEE (reference sequence). The CDR3 is CASSRQGETQYF. Written as DNA, the CDR3 is TGTGCCAGCAGCCGACAGGGGGAGACCCAGTACTTC.

This clone has ten or more counts. V gene TRBV5-1 combines with J gene TRBJ2-4; no firm D call. Germline V gives CDR1 SGHRS, CDR2 YFSETQ. V was clipped by 3 bases and J by 7 bases, with 20 bases between them. This CDR3 comprises 16 residues. CDR3 bases: TGCGCCAGCAGCTCCCAGCCGTCGGCATCCGTCAACATTCAGTACTTC. As protein: CASSSQPSASVNIQYF.

The CDR3 nucleotides read TGTGCCAGCAGTGTTAGCGGCTTCGGGGCAGATACGCAGTATTTT. Its translation: CASSVSGFGADTQYF. The chain links TRBV6-4 to TRBJ2-3; weak D call: TRBD2 (6 bases). The ends were cut back, 4 bases at V and 4 bases at J, with 15 bases in the middle. The CDR3 consists of 15 residues. Germline V lookup: CDR1 MRHNA, CDR2 SNTAGT.

The chain employs TRBV21-1 and TRBJ2-1; the table gives TRBD2 as D, unverified against the DNA. TRBV21-1 is a pseudogene segment. This CDR3 contains 15 residues. The CDR3 region is CASSKEGSGSYEQFF. The CDR3 region has the DNA TGTGCCAGCAGCAAAGAGGGTAGCGGGAGCTATGAGCAGTTCTTC.

This clone was seen many times. The chain recombines TRBV5-8 with TRBJ2-1, with TRBD1 identical over 8 bases. Germline V gives CDR1 SGHTS, CDR2 YDEGEE. The V gene end was trimmed by 7 bases and the J gene end by 1 base; junction bases not matched to a gene: 19. The CDR3 covers 19 residues. CDR3 amino acids: CASDLLLGQALESYNEQFF. For the CDR3, the DNA is TGTGCCAGCGACCTACTTTTGGGACAGGCTCTGGAGTCCTACAATGAGCAGTTCTTC. The whole variable domain, remainder taken from reference TRBV5-8 and TRBJ2-1, is EAGVTQSPTHLIKTRGQQATLRCSPISGHTSVYWYQQALGLGLQFLLWYDEGEERNRGNFPPRFSGRQFPNYSSELNVNALELEDSALYLCASDLLLGQALESYNEQFFGPGTRLTVL.

This chain links TRBV7-9 with TRBJ1-4; D gene uncertain. The CDR3 covers 14 residues. V gave up 3 bases and J gave up 4 bases, with 9 bases separating them. Per germline, CDR1 SEHNR and CDR2 FQNEAQ (reference sequence). The CDR3 spells CASSFGQRNEKLFF. Here the CDR3 DNA reads TGTGCCAGCAGCTTCGGGCAGCGTAATGAAAAACTGTTTTTT. Variable domain in full (rest from reference TRBV7-9 and TRBJ1-4): DTGVSQNPRHKITKRGQNVTFRCDPISEHNRLYWYRQTLGQGPEFLTYFQNEAQLEKSRLLSDRFSAERPKGSFSTLEIQRTEQGDSAMYLCASSFGQRNEKLFFGSGTQLSVL.

The V call is TRBV9, the J call TRBJ1-5; possible D gene TRBD1, 5 bases. Trimming cost V 0 bases and J 4 bases, with 17 bases left between them. The CDR3 runs to 17 residues. Germline V lookup: CDR1 SGDLS, CDR2 YYNGEE. For the CDR3, the DNA is TGTGCCAGCAGCGTAGGTTGGGGGGACGGACCAAATCAGCCCCAGCATTTT. It yields the protein CASSVGWGDGPNQPQHF.

This clone was recorded once. The gene calls are TRBV28 and TRBJ2-1, with 8 positions matching TRBD2. CDR1 and CDR2 (germline): MDHEN, SYDVKM. The CDR3 loop spans 15 amino acids. J was trimmed by 6 bases and V by 4 bases; bases with no gene match: 8. This chain's CDR3 is CASSSTSGGINEQFF. CDR3 coding DNA: TGTGCCAGCAGTTCTACTAGCGGCGGAATCAATGAGCAGTTCTTC.

The J gene is TRBJ2-5, the V gene TRBV19, with D hard to call. Looked up from germline, CDR1 is LNHDA and CDR2 is SQIVND (reference sequence). Trimming shortened V by 5 bases and J by 1 base, and 14 bases separated the two germline ends. The CDR3 consists of 15 residues. Written as DNA, the CDR3 is TGTGCCAGTAGTCCCCTCCTGGTCGGCCAAGAGACCCAGTACTTC. Its protein product is CASSPLLVGQETQYF.

The chain links TRBV11-2 to TRBJ2-1, with 9 bases that match TRBD1. Trimming at V came to 1 base and at J to 9 bases, leaving 4 bases not matched to a gene. The CDR3 is 14 amino acids. Germline V gives CDR1 SGHAT, CDR2 FQNNGV. Here the CDR3 reads CASSLVQGAGEQFF. CDR3 DNA: TGTGCCAGCAGCTTAGTACAGGGGGCGGGTGAGCAGTTCTTC.

V gene TRBV6-1 combines with J gene TRBJ1-5; D is unclear. Trimming stripped 7 bases from V and 3 bases from J, with 16 bases between. The germline CDR1 and CDR2 sequences are MNHNS and SASEGT. The CDR3 loop spans 15 amino acids. CDR3 sequence (DNA): TGTGCCAGCAAAACGGCAAACTGGTCCAATCAGCCCCAGCATTTT. Residues: CASKTANWSNQPQHF.